In its sample, the clone carrying this T cell receptor (beta chain) was seen a few times. Its antigen is currently unknown. The data stem from a study of blood T cells in healthy people across ages. Findings and limits, study-wide: Observed TCR beta diversity per million T cells went down as age went up. This fall followed a roughly linear course with age. Naive CD4+ cells and diversity were both higher in long-lived donors than in aged donors.

Every sample yielded at least 6 million isolated PBMCs. Primers used in a second PCR of about 7 to 11 cycles were a sample-barcoded 5' primer and a J-beta primer mix. A template-switch adaptor containing 12 random nucleotides labeled each cDNA molecule. TCRdb processed the 5' RACE reads anew with MiXCR; each CDR3 protein has one entry. The sample records approximately 760,000 distinct CDR3 sequences, approximately 25% being singletons. The same sample was also used in a study of T cells of mothers and their children.

Sequencing input: blood. This clonotype originated in a boy aged 5 to 17 in good health.

CDR3 protein: CASSLAGASGSAYNEQFF. CDR3 nucleotides: TGTGCCAGCAGCTTGGCCGGGGCTAGCGGGAGCGCCTACAATGAGCAGTTCTTC. The rearrangement links TRBV5-5 to TRBJ2-1; TRBD2 matches 10 bases. The CDR3 has 18 residues. V shed 0 bases, J shed 2 bases, and the junction held 8 bases outside the gene matches. CDR1 SGHKS and CDR2 YYEKEE come from the germline V gene (reference sequence). Variable domain in full (rest from reference TRBV5-5 and TRBJ2-1): DAGVTQSPTHLIKTRGQQVTLRCSPISGHKSVSWYQQVLGQGPQFIFQYYEKEERGRGNFPDRFSARQFPNYSSELNVNALLLGDSALYLCASSLAGASGSAYNEQFFGPGTRLTVL.